This is a list of T cell receptor beta chains from one sample in a study of blood T cell repertoires in COVID-19. Clones were sequenced by immunoSEQ multiplex PCR, and TCRdb holds only the in-frame ones, with some missing. Of some 240,000 clones in the sample, 82% are singletons; the top ten hold approximately 13%. Sequencing input: peripheral blood. The receptors come from a woman aged 60 to 75 with active or convalescent COVID-19. Each CDR3 is given without its conserved first and last residue. The order of the fields is V gene, J gene, CDR3 protein.

V: TRBV19
J: TRBJ1-4
CDR3: ASSIYGGSNEKLF

V: TRBV7-9
J: TRBJ2-5
CDR3: ASRPSGTSQETQY

V: TRBV4-1
J: TRBJ2-5
CDR3: ASSQEMEARTQY

V: TRBV18
J: TRBJ2-2
CDR3: ASSLQGSNTGELF

V: TRBV9
J: TRBJ2-3
CDR3: ASSTSGGSTDTQY

V: TRBV5-4
J: TRBJ2-7
CDR3: ASSLMGPQDEQY

V: TRBV7-2
J: TRBJ2-7
CDR3: ASSLDSREQY

V: TRBV5-1
J: TRBJ1-3
CDR3: ASSLSLTGAGNTIY

V: TRBV5-6
J: TRBJ1-5
CDR3: ASSAKGQHSFRDQPQH

V: TRBV4-1
J: TRBJ1-4
CDR3: ASSQDSTTINEKLF

V: TRBV7-9
J: TRBJ2-7
CDR3: ASSLAGTPTYEQY

V: TRBV7-2
J: TRBJ2-1
CDR3: ASSLASGTNNEQF

V: TRBV3-1/TRBV3-2
J: TRBJ2-1
CDR3: ASSQGRGEQF

V: TRBV24-1
J: TRBJ1-2
CDR3: ATSDGTGAPYGYT

V: TRBV19
J: TRBJ1-2
CDR3: ASSPTEGPYGYT

V: TRBV29-1
J: TRBJ2-7
CDR3: SVRGGTGAYEQY

V: TRBV29-1
J: TRBJ1-5
CDR3: SVLPGYNQPQH

V: TRBV2
J: TRBJ2-2
CDR3: ASPNRASGGERDTGELF

V: TRBV7-3
J: TRBJ2-5
CDR3: ASSPGFGGGAGETQY

V: TRBV6-5
J: TRBJ2-7
CDR3: ASSYSRRGGYEQY

V: TRBV5-1
J: TRBJ2-1
CDR3: ASSLRTYNEQF

V: TRBV18
J: TRBJ1-6
CDR3: ASSARQGRDNSPLH